These 19 T cell receptor beta chains originate from one sample sequenced in a study of cytomegalovirus exposure and HLA in healthy donors. The PCR contained 60 Vbeta and 13 Jbeta primers. Assay used: immunoSEQ multiplex PCR; TCRdb lists only in-frame clones, some missing. The sample carries some 95,000 clones, roughly 76% recorded once. Material: PBMCs. The receptor set was obtained from a female donor in good health and CMV-seronegative.

The rearrangement links TRBV11-3 to TRBJ1-3; 8 bases line up with TRBD1. The germline gives CDR1 SGHNT, CDR2 YENEEA. The CDR3 loop spans 16 amino acids. The junction had 10 bases not matched to a gene; V was cut back by 5 bases and J by 4 bases. CDR3 region: CASSPRRTGLGNTIYF. CDR3 coding DNA: TGTGCCAGCAGCCCCCGGAGGACAGGGCTCGGAAACACCATATATTTT.

This chain connects TRBV19 to TRBJ1-5; TRBD1 agrees at 8 bases. Germline loops: CDR1 LNHDA, CDR2 SQIVND (reference sequence). CDR3 length equals 15 residues. Trimming took 4 bases from V and 4 from J; bases not matched to a gene: 6. The CDR3 DNA sequence: TGTGCCAGTAGTAATCAGTACAGGGGGAATCAGCCCCAGCATTTT. Protein product: CASSNQYRGNQPQHF. The full variable domain, rest sourced from reference TRBV19 and TRBJ1-5, is DGGITQSPKYLFRKEGQNVTLSCEQNLNHDAMYWYRQDPGQGLRLIYYSQIVNDFQKGDIAEGYSVSREKKESFPLTVTSAQKNPTAFYLCASSNQYRGNQPQHFGDGTRLSIL.

The chain links TRBV19 to TRBJ2-1, with 8 bases fitting TRBD2. This CDR3 spans 14 amino acids. Germline V gene sequence: CDR1 LNHDA, CDR2 SQIVND (reference sequence). Trimming removed 4 bases from V and 3 bases from J; junction bases left unmatched: 2. The CDR3 region is CASSTGGYYNEQFF. The CDR3, as DNA: TGTGCCAGTAGTACGGGGGGGTACTACAATGAGCAGTTCTTC.

This clone was found a few times. The rearrangement links TRBV27 to TRBJ2-1; D is perhaps TRBD2 (6 bases). Trimming removed 3 bases at V and 2 bases at J, with 14 bases between. Per the germline V gene, CDR1 is MNHEY and CDR2 is SMNVEV (reference sequence). The CDR3 spans 16 residues. CDR3 in amino acids: CASSLRREPTYNEQFF. The CDR3 nucleotides read TGTGCCAGCAGTTTGAGACGGGAGCCGACCTACAATGAGCAGTTCTTC.

This chain joins TRBV28 and TRBJ2-7, with TRBD1 matching 10 bases. CDR3 length: 13 amino acids. Trimming took 7 bases from V and 5 from J; bases not matched to a gene: 5. Germline V lookup: CDR1 MDHEN, CDR2 SYDVKM. The DNA for the CDR3 is TGTGCCAGCACTGACAGGGGGCTAAACGAGCAGTACTTC. It translates to CASTDRGLNEQYF.

The chain combines TRBV28 with TRBJ1-2, with D tentatively TRBD1 (5 bases). The CDR3 covers 12 residues. Germline CDR1 reads MDHEN; CDR2 reads SYDVKM. V was trimmed by 10 bases and J by 4 bases, leaving 13 bases between them. The CDR3 bases are TGTGCCATCGATACGGGGGTCTATGGCTACACCTTC. Amino acids: CAIDTGVYGYTF.

This rearrangement joins TRBV2 to TRBJ1-1, with 7 positions matching TRBD1. Trimming at V came to 4 bases and at J to 3 bases, leaving 2 bases not matched to a gene. The CDR3 is 13 amino acids. Germline V CDR1 and CDR2: SNHLY, FYNNEI. The CDR3: CASSVDRHTEAFF. CDR3 DNA: TGTGCCAGCAGTGTGGACAGGCACACTGAAGCTTTCTTT. Full variable domain (rest looked up from reference TRBV2 and TRBJ1-1): EPEVTQTPSHQVTQMGQEVILRCVPISNHLYFYWYRQILGQKVEFLVSFYNNEISEKSEIFDDQFSVERPDGSNFTLKIRSTKLEDSAMYFCASSVDRHTEAFFGQGTRLTVV.

For this clone: Other DNA sequences within the sample encode an identical CDR3. The V gene is TRBV29-1, the J gene TRBJ2-7; 7 bases fit TRBD1. The CDR3 is made up of 12 amino acids. Germline V lookup: CDR1 SQVTM, CDR2 ANQGSEA. V gave up 4 bases and J gave up 2 bases; unmatched junction bases: 2. The DNA for the CDR3 is TGCAGCGTTGGGACAGGCACCTACGAGCAGTACTTC. Translated, it gives CSVGTGTYEQYF.

This clone was counted once. V gene TRBV2 combines with J gene TRBJ2-4, with 10 bases aligning to TRBD1. CDR3 length: 16 residues. V was clipped by 4 bases and J by 0 bases; unmatched bases: 3. In germline, CDR1 is SNHLY, CDR2 FYNNEI. The CDR3 here is CASSGTGGLAKNIQYF. The DNA of the CDR3 is TGTGCCAGCAGTGGGACAGGGGGACTAGCCAAAAACATTCAGTACTTC.

In this sample, this clone turned up many times. The J gene is TRBJ2-1, the V gene TRBV5-1; D perhaps matches TRBD2 (7 bases). Trimming pared 7 bases from V and 0 bases from J, leaving 14 bases between. Germline V gene data show CDR1 as SGHRS and CDR2 as YFSETQ. The CDR3 covers 15 residues. The CDR3 region is CASGGGAGSYNEQFF. CDR3 nucleotides: TGCGCCAGCGGTGGGGGGGCCGGCTCCTACAATGAGCAGTTCTTC.

The chain carries TRBV11-1 and TRBJ1-1; weak D call: TRBD1 (6 bases). The V end was cut by 0 bases, the J end by 1 base, with 6 bases between. CDR3 length equals 14 residues. The germline V gene encodes CDR1 SGHAT and CDR2 FQDESV (reference sequence). DNA of the CDR3: TGTGCCAGCAGCTTAGCGGACAGGAACACTGAAGCTTTCTTT. Its translation is CASSLADRNTEAFF. The entire variable domain, with the rest obtained from reference TRBV11-1 and TRBJ1-1, is as follows: EAEVAQSPRYKITEKSQAVAFWCDPISGHATLYWYRQILGQGPELLVQFQDESVVDDSQLPKDRFSAERLKGVDSTLKIQPAELGDSAMYLCASSLADRNTEAFFGQGTRLTVV.

This chain links TRBV11-2 with TRBJ2-7; D is ambiguous. Germline loops: CDR1 SGHAT, CDR2 FQNNGV. The CDR3 has 14 amino acids. V shed 2 bases and J shed 6 bases, with 14 bases lying between them. The CDR3 sequence is CASSLRVDQVEQYF. The CDR3, as DNA: TGTGCCAGCAGCTTAAGAGTTGACCAGGTCGAGCAGTACTTC.

The chain links TRBV5-4 to TRBJ2-1; D perhaps matches TRBD1 (6 bases). Germline CDR1 reads SGHNT; CDR2 reads YYREEE (reference sequence). The V gene lost 0 bases and the J gene lost 4 bases, with 14 bases spanning the gap. The CDR3 spans 16 residues. This chain's CDR3 is CASSLGGQGKYNEQFF. The CDR3 DNA sequence: TGTGCCAGCAGCTTGGGGGGGCAGGGGAAATACAATGAGCAGTTCTTC.

This clone was recorded a few times. The chain recombines TRBV9 with TRBJ2-1; maybe TRBD2 (5 bases). This CDR3 spans 13 amino acids. Germline values: CDR1 SGDLS, CDR2 YYNGEE. V lost 1 base and J 8 bases, leaving 10 bases between the germline ends. The CDR3 reads CASSVWEYDEQFF. The CDR3 region has the DNA TGTGCCAGCAGCGTATGGGAGTATGATGAGCAGTTCTTC.

The chain recombines TRBV27 with TRBJ2-7; D call uncertain. Germline V gives CDR1 MNHEY, CDR2 SMNVEV (reference sequence). This CDR3 contains 13 residues. The ends were cut back, 7 bases at V and 0 bases at J, with 10 bases in the middle. The CDR3 spells CASNPLDSYEQYF. DNA for the CDR3: TGTGCCAGCAATCCGCTAGACTCCTACGAGCAGTACTTC.

The chain couples TRBV5-1 to TRBJ1-1; 9 nucleotides agree with TRBD1. The CDR3 runs 18 residues. V lost 1 base, J lost 6 bases, and 16 bases stayed unmatched. Per the germline V gene, CDR1 is SGHRS and CDR2 is YFSETQ. CDR3 protein: CASSLRQGVALGGAEAFF. DNA of the CDR3: TGCGCCAGCAGCTTGAGACAGGGGGTGGCCCTCGGTGGGGCTGAAGCTTTCTTT.

This chain uses TRBV5-5 with TRBJ2-3; TRBD2 aligns across 7 bases. The germline V gene encodes CDR1 SGHKS and CDR2 YYEKEE (reference sequence). The V segment lost 4 bases and the J segment 6 bases; nucleotides outside the gene matches: 11. This CDR3 spans 15 amino acids. The chain's CDR3 is CASSSGTGRSDTQYF. The CDR3 region has the DNA TGTGCCAGCAGCAGCGGGACCGGGCGGTCGGATACGCAGTATTTT.

This clone has a single count. The chain employs TRBV14 and TRBJ2-3, with 11 bases fitting TRBD2. This CDR3 contains 16 residues. Per germline, CDR1 SGHDN and CDR2 FVKESK. The V gene end was trimmed by 2 bases and the J gene end by 3 bases; junction bases not matched to a gene: 4. CDR3 coding DNA: TGTGCCAGCAGCCAATTACTAGCGGGGGCAACAGATACGCAGTATTTT. Encoded protein: CASSQLLAGATDTQYF.

The rearrangement joins TRBV2 to TRBJ1-1; perhaps TRBD1 as D (5 bases). The CDR3 has 15 amino acids. V lost 1 base to trimming and J lost 5 bases, with 14 bases between them. The germline V gene encodes CDR1 SNHLY and CDR2 FYNNEI. CDR3 bases: TGTGCCAGCAGTGAAGTGTCGGGTGGGGGGACTGAAGCTTTCTTT. Translation gives CASSEVSGGGTEAFF. The full variable domain, rest sourced from reference TRBV2 and TRBJ1-1, is EPEVTQTPSHQVTQMGQEVILRCVPISNHLYFYWYRQILGQKVEFLVSFYNNEISEKSEIFDDQFSVERPDGSNFTLKIRSTKLEDSAMYFCASSEVSGGGTEAFFGQGTRLTVV.